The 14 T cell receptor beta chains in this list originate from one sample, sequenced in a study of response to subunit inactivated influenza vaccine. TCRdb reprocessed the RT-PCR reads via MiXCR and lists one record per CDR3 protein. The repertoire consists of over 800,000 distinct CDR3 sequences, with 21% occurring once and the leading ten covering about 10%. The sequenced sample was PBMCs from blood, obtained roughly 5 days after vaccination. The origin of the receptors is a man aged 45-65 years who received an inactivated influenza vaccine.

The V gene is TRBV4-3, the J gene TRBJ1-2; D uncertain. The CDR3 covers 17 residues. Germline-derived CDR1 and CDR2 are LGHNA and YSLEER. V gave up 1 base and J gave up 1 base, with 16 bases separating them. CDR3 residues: CASSQAEAPTNNYGYTF. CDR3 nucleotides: TGCGCCAGCAGCCAAGCGGAGGCGCCGACAAATAACTATGGCTACACCTTC.

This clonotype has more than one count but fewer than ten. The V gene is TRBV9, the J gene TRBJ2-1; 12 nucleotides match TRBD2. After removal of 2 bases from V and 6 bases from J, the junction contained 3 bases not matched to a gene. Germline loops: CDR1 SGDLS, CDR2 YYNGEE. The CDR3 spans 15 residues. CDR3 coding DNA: TGTGCCAGCAGCGTTACTAGCGGGAGGACCAATGAGCAGTTCTTC. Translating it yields CASSVTSGRTNEQFF.

The CDR3 spells CSAPSYYEQYF. The CDR3 bases are TGCAGTGCTCCGAGTTATTACGAGCAGTACTTC. The chain joins TRBV20-1 to TRBJ2-7; D is undetermined. The germline V gene encodes CDR1 DFQATT and CDR2 SNEGSKA (reference sequence). With 5 bases removed from V and 4 bases from J, the gap between germline ends came to 9 bases. The CDR3 runs to 11 residues.

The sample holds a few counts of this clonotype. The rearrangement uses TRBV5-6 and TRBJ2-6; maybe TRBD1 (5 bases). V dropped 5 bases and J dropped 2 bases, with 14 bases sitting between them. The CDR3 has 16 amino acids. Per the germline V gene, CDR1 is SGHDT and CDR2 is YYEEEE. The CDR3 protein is CASSKGPGTGANVLTF. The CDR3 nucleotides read TGTGCCAGCAGTAAAGGACCAGGGACTGGGGCCAACGTCCTGACTTTC. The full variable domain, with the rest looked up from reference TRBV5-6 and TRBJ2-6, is DAGVTQSPTHLIKTRGQQVTLRCSPKSGHDTVSWYQQALGQGPQFIFQYYEEEERQRGNFPDRFSGHQFPNYSSELNVNALLLGDSALYLCASSKGPGTGANVLTFGAGSRLTVL.

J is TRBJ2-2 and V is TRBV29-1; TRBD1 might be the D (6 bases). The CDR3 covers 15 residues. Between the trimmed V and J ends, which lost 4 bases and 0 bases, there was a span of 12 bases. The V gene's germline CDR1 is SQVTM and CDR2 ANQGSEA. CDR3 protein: CSVVFRGTNTGELFF. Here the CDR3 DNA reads TGCAGCGTTGTATTCAGGGGCACGAACACCGGGGAGCTGTTTTTT.

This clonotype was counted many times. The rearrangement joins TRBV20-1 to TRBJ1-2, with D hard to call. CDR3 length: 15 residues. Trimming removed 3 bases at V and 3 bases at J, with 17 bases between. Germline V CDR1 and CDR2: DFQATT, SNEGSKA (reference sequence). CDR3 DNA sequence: TGCAGTGCTAGTTCCAATAAGAGGGTGGACTATGGCTACACCTTC. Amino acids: CSASSNKRVDYGYTF.

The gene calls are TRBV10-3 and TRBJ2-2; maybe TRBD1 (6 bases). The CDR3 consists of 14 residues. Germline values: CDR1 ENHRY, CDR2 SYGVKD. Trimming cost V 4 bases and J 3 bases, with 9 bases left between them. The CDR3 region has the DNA TGTGCCATCAGTGTTCGGACAGACACCGGGGAGCTGTTTTTT. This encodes CAISVRTDTGELFF.

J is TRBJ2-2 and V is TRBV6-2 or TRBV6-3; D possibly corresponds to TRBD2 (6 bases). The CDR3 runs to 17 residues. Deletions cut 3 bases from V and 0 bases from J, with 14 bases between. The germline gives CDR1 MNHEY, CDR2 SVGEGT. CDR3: CASSYEAGRTNTGELFF. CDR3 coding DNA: TGTGCCAGCAGTTATGAGGCGGGACGAACGAACACCGGGGAGCTGTTTTTT.

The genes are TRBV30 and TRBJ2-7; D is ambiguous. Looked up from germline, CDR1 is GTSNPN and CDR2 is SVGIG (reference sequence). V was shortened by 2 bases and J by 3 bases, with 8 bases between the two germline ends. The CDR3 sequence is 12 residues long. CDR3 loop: CAWSILNYEQYF. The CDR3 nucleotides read TGTGCCTGGAGTATCCTAAACTACGAGCAGTACTTC.

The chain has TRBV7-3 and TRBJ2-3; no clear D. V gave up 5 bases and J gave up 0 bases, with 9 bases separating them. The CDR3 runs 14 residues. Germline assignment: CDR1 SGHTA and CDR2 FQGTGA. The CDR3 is CASSPTVSTDTQYF. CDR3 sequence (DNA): TGTGCCAGCAGCCCAACGGTCAGCACAGATACGCAGTATTTT.

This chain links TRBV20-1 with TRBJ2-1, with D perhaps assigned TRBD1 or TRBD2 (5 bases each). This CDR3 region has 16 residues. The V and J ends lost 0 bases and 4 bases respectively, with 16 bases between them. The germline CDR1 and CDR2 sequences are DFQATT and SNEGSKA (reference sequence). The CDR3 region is CSARDEGTGRYNEQFF. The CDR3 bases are TGCAGTGCTAGAGATGAAGGGACGGGGCGATACAATGAGCAGTTCTTC.

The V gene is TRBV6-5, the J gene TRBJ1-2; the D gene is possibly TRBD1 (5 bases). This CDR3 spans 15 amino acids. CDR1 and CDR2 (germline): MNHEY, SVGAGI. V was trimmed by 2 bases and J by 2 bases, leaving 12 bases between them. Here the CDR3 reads CASSYGGGLNYGYTF. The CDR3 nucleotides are TGTGCCAGCAGTTACGGGGGTGGACTGAACTATGGCTACACCTTC.

The CDR3 spells CSARALEHANTGELFF. The CDR3 DNA reads TGCAGTGCTAGAGCTCTGGAACACGCGAACACCGGGGAGCTGTTTTTT. V gene TRBV20-1 combines with J gene TRBJ2-2, with unresolved D. The V gene lost 1 base and the J gene lost 0 bases, with 12 bases spanning the gap. CDR1 and CDR2 from the germline V gene are DFQATT and SNEGSKA (reference sequence). This CDR3 is built from 16 residues.

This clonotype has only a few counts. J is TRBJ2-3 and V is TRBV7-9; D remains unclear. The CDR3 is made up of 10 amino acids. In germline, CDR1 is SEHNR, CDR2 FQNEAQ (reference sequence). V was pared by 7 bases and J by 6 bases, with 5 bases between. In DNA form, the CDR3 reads TGTGCCAGCACTCGGGATACGCAGTATTTT. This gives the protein CASTRDTQYF.